This T cell receptor beta chain was sequenced for a study of T cells in Graves' hyperthyroidism and ophthalmopathy. From germline, CDR1 is KGHSH and CDR2 LQKENI. The J segment lost 7 bases and the V segment lost 8 bases, leaving 7 bases of the junction unmatched. There are 15 residues in the CDR3. TCR beta CDR3 region amplification was performed from RNA transcripts. The primer set for the first-round RT-PCR of the TCR CDR3 was HTBI. TCRdb passed the multiplex PCR reads through MiXCR, listing each CDR3 protein once. The sample contains 160,000 or so distinct CDR3 sequences, about 9.4% of which appear only once. Each patient was aged 18 to 65 and had newly diagnosed hyperthyroidism of under 2 months' duration. Investigators excluded patients with uncontrolled infection, other autoimmune disease, pregnancy or lactation. This clonotype has a count of ten or more.

The genes are TRBV18 and TRBJ2-1; 14 nucleotides agree with TRBD2. The receptor was derived from a woman under 30 with Graves' hyperthyroidism that later progressed to Graves' ophthalmopathy. Material for sequencing was blood. As DNA, the CDR3 is TGTGCCAGCACAGGGGGACTAGCGGGAGTTAATGAGCAGTTCTTC. Protein: CASTGGLAGVNEQFF.